This T cell receptor beta chain was sequenced for a study of T cells after yellow fever vaccination (dated by TCRdb to 2018 to 2020). For context, the study as a whole: The SMART-Seq v4 Ultra Low Input RNA kit was used to prepare libraries from fractions with low cell numbers. To follow T-cell clones before and after primary and booster YFV17D yellow fever vaccination, bulk TCR alpha and beta repertoires were sequenced over time. The cohort comprised two healthy male donors, one aged 18 to 30 and one aged 30 to 40 years. Bulk PBMC replicates and cell subsets were isolated from blood drawn at multiple timepoints before and after both primary and secondary immunization. Broader findings and caveats from the paper: A small fraction of clonotypes appeared in both the CD4 and CD8 compartments, likely as a result of convergent recombination. Compared with the primary T-cell response, the secondary T-cell response was weaker but faster, peaking on day 5 rather than day 15. Computational filtering was needed because FACS-sorted repertoires could contain abundant contaminating clonotypes from the bulk population. Only two donors were included in the study, so the extent to which the findings can be generalized is limited. Most clones expanded after primary vaccination were re-detected after the booster (approximately 96% of CD4 and 88% of CD8), suggesting broad memory maintenance.

This clonotype was counted a few times. There is no known antigen for this receptor. Base qualities were left out, and no much larger clone turns up one base away. Synthesis of TCR cDNA relied on 5'RACE template switching, a step that introduced a universal primer site along with unique molecular identifiers. Priming of cDNA synthesis was performed from both the TCR alpha and TCR beta constant segments. Library amplification involved two PCR steps, and the second step added sample barcodes and sequencing adapters. Sequencing of libraries was performed on Illumina HiSeq 2500 (2x100 bp) or NovaSeq (2x150 bp). The authors' pipeline ran thus. MIGEC was used to demultiplex reads and collapse the reads into UMI consensus sequences, and MiXCR was used for V(D)J alignment. Vaccine-responding clonotypes were defined with edgeR using replicate PBMC samples, requiring FDR below 0.01 and a log2 fold change above 5 up to day 15. Each bulk clonotype received a CD4 or CD8 identity based on whether the sequenced CD4 or CD8 repertoire contained that clonotype at higher abundance. The public reads were reanalyzed by TCRdb: fastp trimming at Q25, MiXCR alignment, in-frame beta chains only. Rows with a matching CDR3 protein are joined into one entry that keeps the most common DNA and genes. The V and J calls reflect TCRdb's pipeline rather than the authors' work. Across this sample there are about 580,000 distinct CDR3 sequences, with around 17% seen only once. The ten top clones hold 17% of the sample.

The label giving this sample's treatment or condition can be read as: live attenuated yellow fever vaccine strain. At every blood-draw timepoint, two biological replicates of bulk PBMCs were collected. PBMCs were isolated from peripheral blood using a standard Ficoll-Paque protocol. TriZol was used to extract RNA from bulk PBMCs, from CD4 and CD8 fractions, and from dextramer-positive and dextramer-negative fractions. Its CDR3 holds 14 amino acids, cysteine through phenylalanine. The only DNA kept is the CDR3, 42 bases in frame from the first base. V is trimmed back by 10 bases and J by 6 bases, and the junction contains 14 bases that no gene match accounts for. In the germline V gene (reference sequence), CDR1 corresponds to SEHNR and CDR2 to FQNEAQ.

This specimen was PBMCs, taken 5 days after the first yellow fever vaccination. The chain was built from TRBV7-9 and TRBJ2-7; 8 central bases correspond to TRBD1. The receptor's source is a man between 18 and 35 years old who received the YFV17D yellow fever vaccine. The CDR3 region has the sequence CAIAPGQGAIEQYF. The DNA sequence follows: TGTGCCATCGCCCCGGGGCAGGGGGCAATCGAGCAGTACTTC.